This T cell receptor beta chain comes out of a study of OX40 agonist ivuxolimab in advanced cancers. The method was immunoSEQ multiplex PCR; TCRdb's version includes in-frame clones alone and lacks a portion of them. The sample consists of 70,000 to 85,000 clones, around 90% of them appearing once. This CDR3 is built from 14 residues. After removal of 2 bases from V and 0 bases from J, the junction contained 2 bases not matched to a gene. Germline-derived CDR1 and CDR2 are SGHRS and YFSETQ. The sample in question was CD4+ or CD8+ T cells sorted from blood, obtained in a trial of the OX40 agonist ivuxolimab. The chain joins TRBV5-1 to TRBJ2-7; 7 bases are shared with TRBD2. The receptor was isolated from an adult with an advanced solid tumor such as melanoma, head and neck, liver or kidney cancer. The CDR3 coding sequence is TGCGCCAGCAGCTTAAGCGGGGTCTCCTACGAGCAGTACTTC. This gives the protein CASSLSGVSYEQYF. The entire variable domain, with the rest obtained from reference TRBV5-1 and TRBJ2-7, is as follows: KAGVTQTPRYLIKTRGQQVTLSCSPISGHRSVSWYQQTPGQGLQFLFEYFSETQRNKGNFPGRFSGRQFSNSRSEMNVSTLELGDSALYLCASSLSGVSYEQYFGPGTRLTVT.